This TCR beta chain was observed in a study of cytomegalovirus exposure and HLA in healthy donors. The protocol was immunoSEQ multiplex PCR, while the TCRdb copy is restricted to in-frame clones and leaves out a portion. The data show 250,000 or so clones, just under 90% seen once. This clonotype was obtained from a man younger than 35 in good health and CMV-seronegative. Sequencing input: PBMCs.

The CDR3 DNA sequence: TGTGCCAGTAGTTCAGGGGTTCGCACTGAAGCTTTCTTT. Its protein product is CASSSGVRTEAFF. The chain has TRBV19 and TRBJ1-1, with a weak D call TRBD1 (6 bases). The length of the CDR3 is 13 residues. Germline V gene sequence: CDR1 LNHDA, CDR2 SQIVND (reference sequence). The V and J ends lost 5 bases and 4 bases respectively, with 11 bases between them.